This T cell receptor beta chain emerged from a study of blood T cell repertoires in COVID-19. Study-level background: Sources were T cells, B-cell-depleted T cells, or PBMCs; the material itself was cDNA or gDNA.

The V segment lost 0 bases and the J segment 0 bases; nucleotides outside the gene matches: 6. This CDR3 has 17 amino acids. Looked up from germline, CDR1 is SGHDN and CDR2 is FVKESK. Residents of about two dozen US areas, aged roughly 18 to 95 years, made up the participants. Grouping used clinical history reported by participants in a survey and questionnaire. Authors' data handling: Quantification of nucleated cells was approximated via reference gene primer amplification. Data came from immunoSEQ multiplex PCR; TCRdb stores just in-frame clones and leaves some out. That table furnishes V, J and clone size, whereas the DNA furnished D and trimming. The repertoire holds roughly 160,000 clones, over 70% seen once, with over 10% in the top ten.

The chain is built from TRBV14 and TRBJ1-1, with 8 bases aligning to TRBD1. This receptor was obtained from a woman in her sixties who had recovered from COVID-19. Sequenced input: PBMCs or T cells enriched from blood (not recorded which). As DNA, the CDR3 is TGTGCCAGCAGCCAAGAAGGGACAGGAAAACTGAACACTGAAGCTTTCTTT. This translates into CASSQEGTGKLNTEAFF. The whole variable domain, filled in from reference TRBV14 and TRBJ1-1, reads EAGVTQFPSHSVIEKGQTVTLRCDPISGHDNLYWYRRVMGKEIKFLLHFVKESKQDESGMPNNRFLAERTGGTYSTLKVQPAELEDSGVYFCASSQEGTGKLNTEAFFGQGTRLTVV.